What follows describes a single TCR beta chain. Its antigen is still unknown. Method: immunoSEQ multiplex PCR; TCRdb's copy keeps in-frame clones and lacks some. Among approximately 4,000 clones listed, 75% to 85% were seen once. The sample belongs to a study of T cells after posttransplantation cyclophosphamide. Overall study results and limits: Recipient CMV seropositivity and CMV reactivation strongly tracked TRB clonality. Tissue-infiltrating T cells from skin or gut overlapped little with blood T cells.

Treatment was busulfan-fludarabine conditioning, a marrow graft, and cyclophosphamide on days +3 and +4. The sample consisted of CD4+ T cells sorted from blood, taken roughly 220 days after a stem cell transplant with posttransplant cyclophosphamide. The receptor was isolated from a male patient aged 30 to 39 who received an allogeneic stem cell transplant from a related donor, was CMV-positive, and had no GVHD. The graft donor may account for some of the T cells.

CDR3 nucleotides: TGTGCCAGTAGTATAAATACAGGACGGGCCCCCGAGCAGTACTTC. Translation gives CASSINTGRAPEQYF. The V call is TRBV19, the J call TRBJ2-7; the D gene is possibly TRBD1 (5 bases). CDR1 and CDR2 (germline): LNHDA, SQIVND (reference sequence). The CDR3 runs 15 residues. V dropped 2 bases and J dropped 6 bases, with 17 bases sitting between them.